This T cell receptor (beta chain) was identified in a study of blood T cell repertoires in COVID-19. On the study more broadly: Researchers got acute and convalescent COVID-19 samples from the United States, Italy and Spain. The analysed material was cDNA or gDNA that came from T cells, B-cell-depleted T cells, or PBMCs.

Germline V gives CDR1 LNHDA, CDR2 SQIVND (reference sequence). V lost 4 bases, J lost 0 bases, and 16 bases stayed unmatched. The CDR3 loop spans 20 amino acids. Sequenced by immunoSEQ multiplex PCR; TCRdb stores in-frame clones only, minus some. The table includes roughly 100,000 clones, roughly 79% detected once. This clone was counted once. The clonotype originates from an elderly man with acute or convalescent COVID-19. The sequenced sample was peripheral blood. The V gene is TRBV19, the J gene TRBJ1-5, with 9 bases that match TRBD1. The CDR3: CASSTHLPGQGPHSNQPQHF. For the CDR3, the DNA is TGTGCCAGTAGTACTCATCTCCCGGGACAGGGTCCCCATAGCAATCAGCCCCAGCATTTT.